Below, 25 T cell receptor beta chains from the same sample are listed, as sequenced in a study of T cell repertoires in cytomegalovirus infection. TCRdb used MiXCR to reprocess the reads, holding one entry per CDR3 protein. The sample includes hundreds of thousands of distinct CDR3 sequences, 20% to 25% seen only once; the top ten take roughly 8%. The source material was CD8+ T cells from PBMCs. Source of these receptors: a human donor in good health (CMV status not recorded). Some clones in this sample may be carry-over from other donors' samples.

With regard to this clonotype: A read error may explain this, as a much larger clone is one base away. The rearrangement joins TRBV7-2 to TRBJ2-3; TRBD2 is a possible D gene (5 bases). Trimming shortened V by 1 base and J by 1 base, and 15 bases separated the two germline ends. This CDR3 contains 17 residues. Germline assignment: CDR1 SGHTA and CDR2 FQGNSA. CDR3 nucleotides: TGTGCCAGCAGCTTAGGATTTCAACACGGGGGCACAGATACGCAGTATTTT. This codes for CASSLGFQHGGTDTQYF.

This clonotype was recorded at least ten times. The CDR3 nucleotides read TGTGCCAGCAGTATGACAACGTCGGCCTACGAGCAGTACGTC. This sequence encodes CASSMTTSAYEQYV. The chain couples TRBV28 to TRBJ2-7, with D uncertain. The germline CDR1 and CDR2 sequences are MDHEN and SYDVKM. With 5 bases removed from V and 2 bases from J, the gap between germline ends came to 13 bases. The CDR3 spans 14 residues.

The V and J genes are TRBV4-3 and TRBJ2-1, with D perhaps TRBD1 or TRBD2 (5 bases each). V was clipped by 0 bases and J by 2 bases, with 17 bases between them. This CDR3 is 18 amino acids long. In germline, CDR1 is LGHNA, CDR2 YSLEER. DNA for the CDR3: TGCGCCAGCAGCCAAGATACCCTAGCTAGGGGACCCTACAATGAGCAGTTCTTC. It codes for CASSQDTLARGPYNEQFF.

On this clonotype: Given a much more abundant clone one base away, this may be a read error. This rearrangement joins TRBV12-3 or TRBV12-4 to TRBJ1-2; the D is unclear. The CDR3 covers 12 residues. V lost 2 bases and J lost 4, with 5 bases in between. Written as DNA, the CDR3 is TGTGCCAGCAGTTTAAACATCTATGGCTACACCTTC. Its protein product is CASSLNIYGYTF.

This clonotype has just a few counts. The CDR3 DNA reads TGTGCCAGTAGTATCTATTACAATGAGCAGTTCTTC. This translates into CASSIYYNEQFF. The V gene is TRBV19, the J gene TRBJ2-1; the D is unclear. Germline CDR1 LNHDA, CDR2 SQIVND (reference sequence). V was clipped by 3 bases and J by 4 bases, with 4 bases between them. The CDR3 runs to 12 residues.

On this clonotype: Just one base apart from a much larger clone, this may be a read error. The CDR3 region has the DNA TGTGCCAGCAGTTACACCCCCGCGGGGGGTGACTATGGCTACACCTTC. Its protein product is CASSYTPAGGDYGYTF. The chain joins TRBV6-5 to TRBJ1-2, with TRBD1 as a possible D gene (5 bases). Germline lookup yields CDR1 MNHEY and CDR2 SVGAGI. This CDR3 is built from 16 residues. V was shortened by 2 bases and J by 3 bases, with 16 bases between the two germline ends.

This rearrangement joins TRBV19 to TRBJ2-2, with 8 positions matching TRBD1. Germline V gives CDR1 LNHDA, CDR2 SQIVND (reference sequence). J lost 7 bases, V lost 5 bases, and 15 bases had no gene match. CDR3 length: 17 amino acids. The CDR3 DNA reads as TGTGCCAGTAGTGCCGAATCCGCAGGGGGCATTCACGGGGAGCTGTTTTTT. It is translated as CASSAESAGGIHGELFF.

This clonotype was found a few times. The chain carries TRBV28 and TRBJ1-6; D gene uncertain. V lost 6 bases and J 0 bases, leaving 6 bases between the germline ends. The CDR3 sequence is 14 residues long. CDR1 and CDR2 (germline): MDHEN, SYDVKM. The CDR3 spells CASSRRSYNSPLHF. The CDR3, as DNA: TGTGCCAGCAGCAGGCGCTCCTATAATTCACCCCTCCACTTT.

The gene calls are TRBV10-3 and TRBJ1-1, with D perhaps TRBD1 (5 bases). Germline values: CDR1 ENHRY, CDR2 SYGVKD. Trimming left V 4 bases short and J 4 bases short, with 7 bases between. This CDR3 contains 12 residues. The CDR3 loop reads CAISAGGTEAFF. CDR3 nucleotides: TGTGCCATCAGTGCGGGGGGCACTGAAGCTTTCTTT.

Note on this clonotype: One base away lies a much larger clone, so this may be a sequencing read error. This chain links TRBV27 with TRBJ2-7; D possibly corresponds to TRBD2 (5 bases). Trimming removed 0 bases from V and 4 bases from J, with 13 bases in between. CDR3 length: 15 residues. From germline, CDR1 is MNHEY and CDR2 SMNVEV (reference sequence). CDR3 nucleotides: TGTGCCAGCAGTTTATCCGGGGTTTCCAGATACGAGCAGTACTTC. Translated, it gives CASSLSGVSRYEQYF.

The chain links TRBV25-1 to TRBJ2-5, with D tentatively TRBD1 or TRBD2 (5 bases each). This CDR3 has 16 residues. Germline V CDR1 and CDR2: MGHDK, SYGVNS. V lost 5 bases and J lost 5, with 21 bases in between. The CDR3 loop is CASSPERGRGKETQYF. DNA of the CDR3: TGTGCCAGCAGTCCAGAGAGGGGAAGGGGAAAGGAGACCCAGTACTTC.

This clonotype was counted a few times. The V gene is TRBV15, the J gene TRBJ1-5; 7 nucleotides agree with TRBD1. The CDR3 contains 13 residues. From germline, CDR1 is LNHNV and CDR2 YYDKDF (reference sequence). V gave up 2 bases and J gave up 16 bases; unmatched junction bases: 11. The CDR3 loop is CATSRFTGEFEHF. DNA of the CDR3: TGTGCCACCAGCAGATTTACAGGGGAGTTTGAACATTTT. The whole variable domain, filled in from reference TRBV15 and TRBJ1-5, reads DAMVIQNPRYQVTQFGKPVTLSCSQTLNHNVMYWYQQKSSQAPKLLFHYYDKDFNNEADTPDNFQSRRPNTSFCFLDIRSPGLGDTAMYLCATSRFTGEFEHFGDGTRLSIL.

Of note for this clonotype: Possible read error: a much larger clone is one base away. V gene TRBV28 combines with J gene TRBJ2-2; D possibly corresponds to TRBD2 (6 bases). V was trimmed by 9 bases and J by 6 bases, leaving 14 bases between them. The germline V gene has CDR1 MDHEN and CDR2 SYDVKM. The CDR3 loop spans 13 amino acids. The CDR3 protein is CASKVREAGELFF. Here the CDR3 DNA reads TGTGCCAGTAAAGTCAGGGAGGCCGGGGAGCTGTTTTTT.

There are many counts of this clonotype. The J gene is TRBJ2-1, the V gene TRBV7-6; D call uncertain. The CDR3 contains 15 residues. V shed 1 base and J shed 4 bases, with 11 bases lying between them. Germline CDR1 reads SGHVS; CDR2 reads FNYEAQ. The CDR3 DNA reads as TGTGCCAGCAGCTTAGGGCGGACGCAGTACAATGAGCAGTTCTTC. Translated: CASSLGRTQYNEQFF.

This clonotype was counted ten times or more. The J gene is TRBJ2-2, the V gene TRBV7-2, with D unresolved. CDR1 SGHTA and CDR2 FQGNSA come from the germline V gene. Trimming removed 2 bases at V and 9 bases at J, with 10 bases between. CDR3 length equals 13 residues. The CDR3 region has the DNA TGTGCCAGCAGCTTAAGGCTAACCTGGGAGCTGTTTTTT. Its translation: CASSLRLTWELFF.

In regard to this clonotype: The conserved phenylalanine or tryptophan normally closing the CDR3 is absent here, so this likely arose from a read error. The V and J genes are TRBV7-9 and TRBJ2-7; D is perhaps TRBD1 (8 bases). The V and J ends lost 6 bases and 3 bases respectively, with 18 bases between them. Germline CDR1 and CDR2: SEHNR and FQNEAQ (reference sequence). The length of the CDR3 is 15 residues. This CDR3 is CASSGGGTGRYEQYA. For the CDR3, the DNA is TGTGCCAGCAGTGGGGGGGGGACAGGCCGCTACGAGCAGTACGCC.

This clonotype was counted ten times or more. The chain couples TRBV6-2 or TRBV6-3 to TRBJ2-7; 7 bases line up with TRBD1. V dropped 5 bases and J dropped 5; count of bases not matched to a gene: 9. The CDR3 runs 14 residues. Germline CDR1 and CDR2: MNHEY and SVGEGT. This chain's CDR3 is CASSTRQGWHEQYV. In nucleotides, the CDR3 is TGTGCCAGCAGTACCCGACAGGGTTGGCACGAGCAGTACGTC.

In its sample, this clonotype was seen many times. The V and J genes are TRBV20-1 and TRBJ2-7; D unresolved. CDR1 and CDR2 from the germline V gene are DFQATT and SNEGSKA (reference sequence). Trimming pared 6 bases from V and 3 bases from J, leaving 12 bases between. The CDR3 covers 12 residues. Written as DNA, the CDR3 is TGCAGTGCCCCAGTTGGCAACTACGAGCAGTACTTC. The encoded protein is CSAPVGNYEQYF.

This clonotype has only a few counts. The J gene is TRBJ2-1, the V gene TRBV20-1, with 9 positions matching TRBD1. The CDR3 is made up of 14 amino acids. J lost 8 bases, V lost 0 bases, and 5 bases had no gene match. The germline CDR1 and CDR2 sequences are DFQATT and SNEGSKA (reference sequence). The CDR3 DNA reads TGCAGTGCTAGAGATTGGACAGGGGATGATGAGCAGTTCTTC. It translates to CSARDWTGDDEQFF.

The sample holds many counts of this clonotype. The gene calls are TRBV7-6 and TRBJ2-5; 11 bases match TRBD1. CDR1 and CDR2 from the germline V gene are SGHVS and FNYEAQ. The CDR3 spans 14 residues. V lost 6 bases and J lost 2; bases outside the gene matches: 2. In DNA, the CDR3 is TGTGCCAGCAGGGGACAGGGGGTGCAAGAGACCCAGTACTTC. It specifies CASRGQGVQETQYF.

This clonotype has only a few counts. V usage is TRBV5-5 and J usage is TRBJ2-2; tentative D call: TRBD1 (5 bases). The CDR3 contains 17 residues. From germline, CDR1 is SGHKS and CDR2 YYEKEE (reference sequence). Trimming took off 0 bases at V and 0 bases at J, with 12 bases between the two ends. CDR3 sequence (DNA): TGTGCCAGCAGCTTGGGGGGCAGCCCACCGAACACCGGGGAGCTGTTTTTT. Its translation is CASSLGGSPPNTGELFF.

This clonotype was picked up a small number of times. V is TRBV7-3 and J is TRBJ2-1; TRBD1 matches 8 bases. The CDR3 length is 14 residues. Germline V gene lookup returns CDR1 SGHTA and CDR2 FQGTGA. After removal of 5 bases from V and 8 bases from J, the junction contained 8 bases not matched to a gene. This CDR3 reads CASSQGQGVDEQFF. The CDR3 DNA sequence: TGTGCCAGCAGCCAAGGACAGGGTGTCGATGAGCAGTTCTTC.

The genes are TRBV14 and TRBJ2-1; 7 bases are shared with TRBD1. V gave up 5 bases and J gave up 7 bases; unmatched junction bases: 5. CDR3 length equals 13 residues. The germline gives CDR1 SGHDN, CDR2 FVKESK. For the CDR3, the DNA is TGTGCCAGCAGCAAACAGACAGGGAATGAGCAGTTCTTC. Residues: CASSKQTGNEQFF.

The rearrangement uses TRBV28 and TRBJ2-1; TRBD1 might be the D (6 bases). Trimming pared 4 bases from V and 11 bases from J, leaving 27 bases between. Germline V gives CDR1 MDHEN, CDR2 SYDVKM. CDR3 length: 17 residues. The CDR3 DNA is TGTGCCAGCAGTTACTTTAAGGGGGTACGTTTGGTTTATAAGCAGTTCTTC. The encoded protein is CASSYFKGVRLVYKQFF.

The CDR3 DNA follows: TGCGCCAGCAGCCAAGGGATCTTCGGGGTTCCGTTTAATGAGCAGTTCTTC. Its protein is CASSQGIFGVPFNEQFF. The chain recombines TRBV4-3 with TRBJ2-1; D is possibly TRBD2 (5 bases). Germline V gives CDR1 LGHNA, CDR2 YSLEER. The V gene lost 1 base and the J gene lost 7 bases, with 20 bases spanning the gap. The length of the CDR3 is 17 residues.